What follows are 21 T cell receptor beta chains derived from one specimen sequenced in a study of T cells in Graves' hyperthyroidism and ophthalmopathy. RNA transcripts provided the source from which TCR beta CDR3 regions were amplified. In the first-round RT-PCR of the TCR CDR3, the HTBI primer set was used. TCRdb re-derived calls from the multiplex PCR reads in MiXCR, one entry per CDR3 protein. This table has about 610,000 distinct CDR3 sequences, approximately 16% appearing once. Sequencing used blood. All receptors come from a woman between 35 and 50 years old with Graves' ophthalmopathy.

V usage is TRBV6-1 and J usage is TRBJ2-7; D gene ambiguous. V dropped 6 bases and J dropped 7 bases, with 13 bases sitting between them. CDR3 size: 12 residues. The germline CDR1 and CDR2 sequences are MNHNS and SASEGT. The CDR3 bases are TGTGCCAGCAGAAGCGTCCCGACTGAGCAGTACTTC. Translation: CASRSVPTEQYF.

CDR3 bases: TGTGCCAGCAGCCCCGGTCCCTCAGCGAACGAGCAGTACTTC. Translating it yields CASSPGPSANEQYF. This sequence joins TRBV7-3 and TRBJ2-7; D is ambiguous. The CDR3 length is 14 residues. Trimming left V 5 bases short and J 5 bases short, with 16 bases between. CDR1 is SGHTA and CDR2 is FQGTGA in the germline V gene.

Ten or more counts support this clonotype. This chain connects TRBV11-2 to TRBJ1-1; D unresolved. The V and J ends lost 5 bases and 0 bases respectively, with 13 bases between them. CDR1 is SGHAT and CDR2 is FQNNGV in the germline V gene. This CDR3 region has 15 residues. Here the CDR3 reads CASSPRRNMNTEAFF. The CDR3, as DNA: TGTGCCAGCAGCCCCCGACGGAACATGAACACTGAAGCTTTCTTT.

In DNA form, the CDR3 reads TGTGCCAGCAGCCAAGATACGGTGACCTACGAGCAGTACTTC. This gives the protein CASSQDTVTYEQYF. This chain connects TRBV3-1 to TRBJ2-7, with no clear D. Trimming left V 0 bases short and J 2 bases short, with 8 bases between. Germline V lookup: CDR1 LGHDT, CDR2 YNNKEL (reference sequence). The CDR3 is made up of 14 amino acids.

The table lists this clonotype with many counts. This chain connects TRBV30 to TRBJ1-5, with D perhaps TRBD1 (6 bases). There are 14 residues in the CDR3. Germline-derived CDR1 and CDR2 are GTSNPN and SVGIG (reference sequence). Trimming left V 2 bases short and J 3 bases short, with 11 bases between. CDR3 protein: CAWSPGDLNQPQHF. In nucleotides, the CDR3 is TGTGCCTGGAGTCCAGGGGACCTCAATCAGCCCCAGCATTTT. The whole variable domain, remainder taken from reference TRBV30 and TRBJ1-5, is SQTIHQWPATLVQPVGSPLSLECTVEGTSNPNLYWYRQAAGRGLQLLFYSVGIGQISSEVPQNLSASRPQDRQFILSSKKLLLSDSGFYLCAWSPGDLNQPQHFGDGTRLSIL.

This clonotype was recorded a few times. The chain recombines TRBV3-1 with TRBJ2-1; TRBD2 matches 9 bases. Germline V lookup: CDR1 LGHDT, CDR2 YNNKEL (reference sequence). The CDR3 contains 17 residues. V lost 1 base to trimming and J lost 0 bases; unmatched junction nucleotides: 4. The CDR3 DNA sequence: TGTGCCAGCAGCCAAGCTAGCGGGGTGACCTCCTACAATGAGCAGTTCTTC. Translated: CASSQASGVTSYNEQFF.

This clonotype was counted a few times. CDR3 DNA: TGTGCCAGCAGCTTACTGGGAACGGATCAGCCCCAGCATTTT. Translation gives CASSLLGTDQPQHF. This chain joins TRBV7-6 and TRBJ1-5; D unclear. The V end lost 2 bases, the J end lost 5 bases, and 10 bases lay between the germline ends. The CDR3 extends over 14 amino acids. In germline, CDR1 is SGHVS, CDR2 FNYEAQ.

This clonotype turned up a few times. DNA for the CDR3: TGTGCCAGCACCTGGGGTCATTCACCCCTCCACTTT. Protein sequence: CASTWGHSPLHF. The gene calls are TRBV12-3 or TRBV12-4 and TRBJ1-6; D remains unclear. CDR3 length: 12 residues. V lost 7 bases to trimming and J lost 8 bases, with 9 bases between them.

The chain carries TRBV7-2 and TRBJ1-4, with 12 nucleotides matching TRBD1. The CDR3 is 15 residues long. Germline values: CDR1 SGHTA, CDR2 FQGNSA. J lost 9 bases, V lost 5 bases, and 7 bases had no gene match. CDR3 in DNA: TGTGCCAGCAGCCTCGCAGGGACAGGGGGCCAAAAACTGTTTTTT. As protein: CASSLAGTGGQKLFF.

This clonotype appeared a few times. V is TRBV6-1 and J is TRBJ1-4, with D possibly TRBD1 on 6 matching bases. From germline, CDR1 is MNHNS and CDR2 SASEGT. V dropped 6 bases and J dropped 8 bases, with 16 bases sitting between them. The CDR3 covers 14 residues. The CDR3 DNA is TGTGCCAGCAGCCCCCAGGGGAAGGGGGAAAAACTGTTTTTT. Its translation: CASSPQGKGEKLFF.

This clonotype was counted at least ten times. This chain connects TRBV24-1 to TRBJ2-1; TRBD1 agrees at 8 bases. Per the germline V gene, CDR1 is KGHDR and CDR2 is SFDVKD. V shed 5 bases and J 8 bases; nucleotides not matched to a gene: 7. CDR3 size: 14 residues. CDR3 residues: CATSARQGLDEQFF. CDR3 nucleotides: TGTGCCACCAGTGCAAGACAGGGGTTGGATGAGCAGTTCTTC.

CDR3 in DNA: TGTGCCTGGAGTCGGGACAGCTCTGGAAACACCATATATTTT. Translated, it gives CAWSRDSSGNTIYF. J is TRBJ1-3 and V is TRBV30; 7 bases align to TRBD1. Germline V gene lookup returns CDR1 GTSNPN and CDR2 SVGIG (reference sequence). J lost 0 bases, V lost 2 bases, and 1 base had no gene match. The length of the CDR3 is 14 residues.

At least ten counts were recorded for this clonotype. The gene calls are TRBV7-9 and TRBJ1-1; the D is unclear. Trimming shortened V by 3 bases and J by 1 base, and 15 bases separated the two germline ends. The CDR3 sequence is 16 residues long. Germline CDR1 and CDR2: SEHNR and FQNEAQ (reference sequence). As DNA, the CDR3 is TGTGCCAGCAGCTTGGAAGGTAGGCCCGAGAACACTGAAGCTTTCTTT. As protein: CASSLEGRPENTEAFF.

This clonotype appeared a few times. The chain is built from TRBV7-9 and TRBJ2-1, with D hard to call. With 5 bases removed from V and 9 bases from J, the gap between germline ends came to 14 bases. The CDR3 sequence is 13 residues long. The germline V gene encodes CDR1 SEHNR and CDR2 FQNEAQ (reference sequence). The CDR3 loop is CASSPGYFGEQFF. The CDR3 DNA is TGTGCCAGCAGCCCAGGCTATTTTGGTGAGCAGTTCTTC.

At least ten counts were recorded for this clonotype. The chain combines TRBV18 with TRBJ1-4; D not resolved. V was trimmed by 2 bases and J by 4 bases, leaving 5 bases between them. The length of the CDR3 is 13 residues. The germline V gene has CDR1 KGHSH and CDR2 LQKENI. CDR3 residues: CASSPGVNEKLFF. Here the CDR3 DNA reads TGTGCCAGCTCACCAGGAGTTAATGAAAAACTGTTTTTT.

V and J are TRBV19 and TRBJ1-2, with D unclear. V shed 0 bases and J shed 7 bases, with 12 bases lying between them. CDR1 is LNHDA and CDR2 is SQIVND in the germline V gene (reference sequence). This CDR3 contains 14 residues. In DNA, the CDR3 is TGTGCCAGTAGTATAGATCGGGCTTGGCGTGGCTACACCTTC. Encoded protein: CASSIDRAWRGYTF.

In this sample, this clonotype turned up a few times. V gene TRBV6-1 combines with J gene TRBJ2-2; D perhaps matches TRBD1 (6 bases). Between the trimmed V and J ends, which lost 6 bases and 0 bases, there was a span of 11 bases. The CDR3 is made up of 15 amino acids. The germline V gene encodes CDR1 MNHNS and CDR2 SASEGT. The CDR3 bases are TGTGCCAGCAGCACCGACAGGTCGAACACCGGGGAGCTGTTTTTT. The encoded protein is CASSTDRSNTGELFF.

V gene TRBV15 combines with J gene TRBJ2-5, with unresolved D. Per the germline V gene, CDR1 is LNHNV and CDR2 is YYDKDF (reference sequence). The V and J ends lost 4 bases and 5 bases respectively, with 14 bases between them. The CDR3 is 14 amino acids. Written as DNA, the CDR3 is TGTGCCACCAGCATACCCCTAGACGGGGAGACCCAGTACTTC. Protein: CATSIPLDGETQYF.

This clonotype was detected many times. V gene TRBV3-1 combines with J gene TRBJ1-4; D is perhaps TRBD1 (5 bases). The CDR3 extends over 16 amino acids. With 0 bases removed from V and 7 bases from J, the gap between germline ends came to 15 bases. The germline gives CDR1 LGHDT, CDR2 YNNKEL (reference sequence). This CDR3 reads CASSQDLLRGGEKLFF. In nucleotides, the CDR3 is TGTGCCAGCAGCCAAGATTTGTTAAGGGGAGGTGAAAAACTGTTTTTT.

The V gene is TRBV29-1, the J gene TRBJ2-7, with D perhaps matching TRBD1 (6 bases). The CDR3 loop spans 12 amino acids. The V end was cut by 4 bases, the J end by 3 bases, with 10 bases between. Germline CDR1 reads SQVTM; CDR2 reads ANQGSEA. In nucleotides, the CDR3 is TGCAGCGTTGTTTGGACAGACTACGAGCAGTACTTC. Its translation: CSVVWTDYEQYF.

Here the CDR3 reads CASSTPPHEQYF. CDR3 coding DNA: TGTGCCAGCAGTACTCCCCCCCACGAGCAGTACTTC. The chain combines TRBV28 with TRBJ2-7; D gene ambiguous. V gave up 5 bases and J gave up 5 bases, with 10 bases separating them. The CDR3 extends over 12 amino acids. Germline V CDR1 and CDR2: MDHEN, SYDVKM. The full variable domain, rest sourced from reference TRBV28 and TRBJ2-7, is DVKVTQSSRYLVKRTGEKVFLECVQDMDHENMFWYRQDPGLGLRLIYFSYDVKMKEKGDIPEGYSVSREKKERFSLILESASTNQTSMYLCASSTPPHEQYFGPGTRLTVT.